A selection of T cell receptor beta chains follows, all from one sample in a study of cytomegalovirus exposure and HLA in healthy donors. The repertoire was sequenced with immunoSEQ multiplex PCR; TCRdb's copy has only in-frame clones and lacks some. This sample has around 79,000 clones; over 60% occur once, and the top ten carry 15% to 20%. Sequencing input: PBMCs. These receptors originate from a woman in her 40s in good health and CMV-seropositive. The CDR3 runs from the conserved cysteine through the conserved F or W. Fields, in order: CDR3 DNA, CDR3 protein, V gene, D gene, clone size, J gene. A D gene is named only where the DNA matches it firmly. Clone size is stated in some rows and not others, as once, few, many or a class when expanded.

DNA: TGTGCCAGCAGCTTAGTGCCGGGGGTGGGGGCTGAAGCTTTCTTT
CDR3: CASSLVPGVGAEAFF
V: TRBV7-2
D: -
size: -
J: TRBJ1-1

DNA: TGTGCCAGCAGCCTGAGGACAGGGACCTACAATGAGCAGTTCTTC
CDR3: CASSLRTGTYNEQFF
V: TRBV11-2
D: TRBD1
size: -
J: TRBJ2-1

DNA: TGTGCCAGCAGCGTCGAGGGGGGGACTGAAGCTTTCTTT
CDR3: CASSVEGGTEAFF
V: TRBV9
D: -
size: -
J: TRBJ1-1

DNA: TGTGCCAGCAGTTCACAGCCCCCTGAAGCTTTCTTT
CDR3: CASSSQPPEAFF
V: TRBV6-5
D: -
size: -
J: TRBJ1-1

DNA: TGTGCCAGCAGTTCAGGGGGTCGTACTGAAGCTTTCTTT
CDR3: CASSSGGRTEAFF
V: TRBV6-5
D: TRBD1
size: -
J: TRBJ1-1

DNA: TGTGCCAGCAGCCGGACAGGCCTCACGGAAGCTTTCTTT
CDR3: CASSRTGLTEAFF
V: TRBV6-5
D: TRBD1
size: -
J: TRBJ1-1

DNA: TGTGCCAGCAGCCATGACAGGGTAGGCAACTATGGCTACACCTTC
CDR3: CASSHDRVGNYGYTF
V: TRBV6-4
D: TRBD1
size: -
J: TRBJ1-2

DNA: TGTGCCAGCAGCGTAGGGCCAGCGGGAGGGCAGGTGACCCAGTACTTC
CDR3: CASSVGPAGGQVTQYF
V: TRBV9
D: TRBD2
size: once
J: TRBJ2-5

DNA: TGTGCCAGCAGCTTAGGGGACAGGGGGCTCCAAGAGACCCAGTACTTC
CDR3: CASSLGDRGLQETQYF
V: TRBV7-9
D: TRBD1
size: -
J: TRBJ2-5

DNA: TGTGCCAGCAGCCGACGGGACAGCCCCATCCTCGAGCAGTACTTC
CDR3: CASSRRDSPILEQYF
V: TRBV14
D: TRBD1
size: few
J: TRBJ2-7

DNA: TGTGCCAGCAGCTTGGCTACAGGGAACACTGAAGCTTTCTTT
CDR3: CASSLATGNTEAFF
V: TRBV5-5
D: -
size: -
J: TRBJ1-1

DNA: TGTGCCAGCAGTACGGGACAGGGGGGTAGCAATCAGCCCCAGCATTTT
CDR3: CASSTGQGGSNQPQHF
V: TRBV2
D: TRBD1
size: -
J: TRBJ1-5

DNA: TGTGCCAGTAGTATGGTGAGATTAACGGACTATGGCTACACCTTC
CDR3: CASSMVRLTDYGYTF
V: TRBV19
D: -
size: -
J: TRBJ1-2

DNA: TGTGCCAGCTCACCACTTGAATCCGGGAGAGGAGAGACCCAGTACTTC
CDR3: CASSPLESGRGETQYF
V: TRBV18
D: -
size: -
J: TRBJ2-5

DNA: TGTGCCAGCAGCCCCTCCCGTGGGGGGACGGTGGAGGCTTTCTTT
CDR3: CASSPSRGGTVEAFF
V: TRBV5-4
D: -
size: few
J: TRBJ1-1

DNA: TGTGCCAGCAGGTACGACACGGGCTACACCTTC
CDR3: CASRYDTGYTF
V: TRBV6-6
D: -
size: -
J: TRBJ1-2

DNA: TGCGCCAGCAGCCACCTGGAGTACAATGAGCAGTTCTTC
CDR3: CASSHLEYNEQFF
V: TRBV4-3
D: -
size: -
J: TRBJ2-1